Presented here are 32 T cell receptor beta chains from one specimen sequenced in a study of prognosis after radiotherapy for stage I lung cancer. Two-round multiplex PCR amplified TCR beta CDR3 from genomic DNA. Round one of PCR was performed, and it used primers specific to each TRBV and TRBJ gene. Each CDR3 protein is one row after TCRdb ran MiXCR on the multiplex PCR reads. This table holds fewer than 40,000 distinct CDR3 sequences, less than 40% found once. The material sequenced was PBMCs, taken before or after stereotactic body radiation therapy (not recorded which). All receptors come from a donor older than 45 with non-small cell lung cancer.

This clonotype was seen repeatedly, ten times or more. The V gene is TRBV24-1, the J gene TRBJ2-3; D gene uncertain. The V end was cut by 4 bases, the J end by 3 bases, with 7 bases between. The CDR3 has 13 residues. Looked up from germline, CDR1 is KGHDR and CDR2 is SFDVKD. CDR3 sequence reads: CATSEAATDTQYF. CDR3 in DNA: TGTGCCACCAGTGAGGCCGCTACAGATACGCAGTATTTT.

About this clonotype: Given a far larger clone just one base away, this is likely a sequencing read error. The V gene is TRBV6-9, the J gene TRBJ2-7, with a tentative D call TRBD2 (5 bases). V was trimmed by 4 bases and J by 3 bases, leaving 16 bases between them. Germline V gene lookup returns CDR1 MNHGY and CDR2 SVAAGI. The CDR3 has 15 amino acids. CDR3 amino acids: CASSSIGLGVYEQYF. CDR3 DNA: TGTGCCAGCAGTTCCATCGGGTTGGGAGTCTACGAGCAGTACTTC.

This clonotype was seen at least ten times. CDR3 sequence reads: CASSLGAFSGNTIYF. Here the CDR3 DNA reads TGTGCCAGCAGCCTGGGGGCTTTTTCTGGAAACACCATATATTTT. The chain has TRBV7-2 and TRBJ1-3, with D possibly TRBD1 on 6 matching bases. This CDR3 is 15 amino acids long. Germline V gene lookup returns CDR1 SGHTA and CDR2 FQGNSA. V shed 5 bases and J shed 1 base, with 12 bases lying between them.

Notes on this clonotype: Compared with germline, one end of the junction differs, possibly owing to a read error. This chain uses TRBV7-2 with TRBJ2-2; 12 positions match TRBD2. From germline, CDR1 is SGHTA and CDR2 FQGNSA. The CDR3 contains 15 residues. CDR3 residues: CASIKLAGGTGELLF. CDR3 sequence (DNA): TGTGCCAGCATCAAACTAGCGGGGGGCACCGGGGAGCTGCTTTTT.

Comments on this clonotype: A read error is possible here, since a much larger clone lies one base away. This sequence joins TRBV29-1 and TRBJ2-3, with a tentative D call TRBD2 (5 bases). Germline V gene data show CDR1 as SQVTM and CDR2 as ANQGSEA. V was pared by 2 bases and J by 4 bases, with 10 bases between. CDR3 length: 13 amino acids. The CDR3 DNA follows: TGCAGCGTTGAACACGGAGGAGCAGATACGCAGTATTTT. Its protein is CSVEHGGADTQYF.

This clonotype was seen more than once but under ten times. CDR3 residues: CSASRSYEQYF. The CDR3 DNA is TGCAGTGCTAGCCGCTCCTACGAGCAGTACTTC. This chain connects TRBV20-1 to TRBJ2-7; D is ambiguous. The V gene lost 3 bases and the J gene lost 0 bases, with 3 bases spanning the gap. Germline CDR1 and CDR2: DFQATT and SNEGSKA (reference sequence). This CDR3 has 11 residues.

This rearrangement joins TRBV5-1 to TRBJ2-3; D is uncertain. The germline CDR1 and CDR2 sequences are SGHRS and YFSETQ. CDR3 length: 12 residues. Trimming shortened V by 6 bases and J by 0 bases, and 5 bases separated the two germline ends. Here the CDR3 DNA reads TGCGCCAGCATTGGGAGCACAGATACGCAGTATTTT. This codes for CASIGSTDTQYF.

With regard to this clonotype: A far larger clone lies a single base away; this is likely a read error. The chain links TRBV6-4 to TRBJ1-2, with D maybe TRBD1 (6 bases). This CDR3 region has 14 residues. Germline lookup yields CDR1 MRHNA and CDR2 SNTAGT. The DNA of the CDR3 is TGTGCCATCAGTGAAGGGACATCGATTTATGGCTACACCTTC. This encodes CAISEGTSIYGYTF.

As for this clonotype: A read error may be the cause here, since a much bigger clone is one base away. The V call is TRBV12-3 or TRBV12-4, the J call TRBJ2-4; the D gene is possibly TRBD2 (6 bases). The CDR3 sequence is 19 residues long. The V gene lost 5 bases and the J gene lost 2 bases, with 25 bases spanning the gap. For the CDR3, the DNA is TGTGCCAGCAGTCCCAACCCCCTACGACTAGAGGGAACCAAAAACATTCAGTACTTC. Protein: CASSPNPLRLEGTKNIQYF.

This clonotype has a count of ten or more. The V gene is TRBV7-9, the J gene TRBJ2-5, with D hard to call. The CDR3 has 15 residues. The ends were cut back, 5 bases at V and 7 bases at J, with 20 bases in the middle. Germline CDR1 is SEHNR and CDR2 is FQNEAQ (reference sequence). This CDR3 reads CASSQSGNRVGTQYF. The DNA of the CDR3 is TGTGCCAGCAGCCAGTCGGGCAACCGGGTGGGGACCCAGTACTTC. The full variable domain, completed using reference TRBV7-9 and TRBJ2-5, is DTGVSQNPRHKITKRGQNVTFRCDPISEHNRLYWYRQTLGQGPEFLTYFQNEAQLEKSRLLSDRFSAERPKGSFSTLEIQRTEQGDSAMYLCASSQSGNRVGTQYFGPGTRLLVL.

This clonotype was detected ten times or more. The V and J genes are TRBV5-1 and TRBJ2-3; 9 bases are a match to TRBD2. CDR1 and CDR2 from the germline V gene are SGHRS and YFSETQ. The junction had 7 bases not matched to a gene; V was cut back by 0 bases and J by 2 bases. CDR3 length: 17 residues. CDR3 residues: CASSLVSGSLSTDTQYF. CDR3 DNA sequence: TGCGCCAGCAGCTTGGTTAGCGGGAGTTTATCCACAGATACGCAGTATTTT.

The chain couples TRBV6-1 to TRBJ1-2; D remains ambiguous. The V gene's germline CDR1 is MNHNS and CDR2 SASEGT. This CDR3 region has 13 residues. The V gene lost 0 bases and the J gene lost 4 bases, with 6 bases spanning the gap. CDR3 nucleotide sequence: TGTGCCAGCAGTGAAGCGCTTCTCTATGGCTACACCTTC. The encoded protein is CASSEALLYGYTF.

This clonotype was seen repeatedly, ten times or more. Here the CDR3 reads CASSQSGGVTEAFF. The CDR3 DNA sequence: TGTGCCAGCAGCCAATCAGGGGGCGTAACTGAAGCTTTCTTT. This chain links TRBV7-3 with TRBJ1-1; 8 bases match TRBD1. J was trimmed by 5 bases and V by 5 bases; bases with no gene match: 7. The length of the CDR3 is 14 residues. The germline CDR1 and CDR2 sequences are SGHTA and FQGTGA.

This clonotype has a count of ten or more. The rearrangement links TRBV28 to TRBJ2-1; D is unresolved. V dropped 3 bases and J dropped 0 bases, with 6 bases sitting between them. CDR1 is MDHEN, CDR2 SYDVKM, per germline. The length of the CDR3 is 14 residues. The chain's CDR3 is CASSLRPSYNEQFF. CDR3 bases: TGTGCCAGCAGTTTGAGGCCCTCCTACAATGAGCAGTTCTTC.

The chain combines TRBV5-6 with TRBJ1-1; D uncertain. CDR1 and CDR2 (germline): SGHDT, YYEEEE. V lost 4 bases, J lost 0 bases, and 7 bases lay in between. The CDR3 is made up of 13 amino acids. CDR3 nucleotides: TGTGCCAGCAGCCCGGAGGTGAACACTGAAGCTTTCTTT. Translation: CASSPEVNTEAFF.

For this clonotype: This sequence may be a read error, since a much larger clone differs from it by one base. CDR3 DNA: TGTGCCAGCAGTCCAAACTGGGGCAGGGACCAAGAGACCCATTACTTC. Amino acids: CASSPNWGRDQETHYF. This chain uses TRBV28 with TRBJ2-5; D possibly uses TRBD1 or TRBD2 (5 bases each). This CDR3 is 16 amino acids long. The V gene's germline CDR1 is MDHEN and CDR2 SYDVKM.

This chain joins TRBV10-3 and TRBJ2-7; TRBD1 aligns across 10 bases. The CDR3 is 16 residues long. After removal of 7 bases from V and 5 bases from J, the junction contained 14 bases not matched to a gene. From germline, CDR1 is ENHRY and CDR2 SYGVKD. The CDR3 coding sequence is TGTGCCATCATTGCAATCCCGGGACAGGGGTTCGACGAGCAGTACTTC. Translation: CAIIAIPGQGFDEQYF.

This clonotype was counted many times. The V gene is TRBV20-1, the J gene TRBJ2-3; 11 bases line up with TRBD1. This CDR3 is built from 15 residues. V was pared by 3 bases and J by 5 bases, with 7 bases of the junction left unmatched. Germline V lookup: CDR1 DFQATT, CDR2 SNEGSKA (reference sequence). The CDR3 loop reads CSASLDRGRKDTQYF. The CDR3 region has the DNA TGCAGTGCTAGCCTGGACAGGGGGCGGAAAGATACGCAGTATTTT.

On this clonotype itself: A read error may explain this, as a much larger clone is one base away. This chain links TRBV5-1 with TRBJ2-7; D uncertain. V was pared by 0 bases and J by 3 bases, with 16 bases between. The CDR3 spans 16 residues. Germline CDR1 SGHRS, CDR2 YFSETQ. The CDR3 is CASSLGYGPLCYEQYF. Here the CDR3 DNA reads TGCGCCAGCAGCTTGGGGTACGGCCCGCTCTGCTACGAGCAGTACTTC.

The V gene is TRBV6-1, the J gene TRBJ1-1; D remains unclear. This CDR3 is 13 amino acids long. The ends were cut back, 6 bases at V and 1 base at J, with 9 bases in the middle. The V gene's germline CDR1 is MNHNS and CDR2 SASEGT. The CDR3 is CASRSRGNTEAFF. CDR3 nucleotides: TGTGCCAGCAGAAGCCGGGGGAACACTGAAGCTTTCTTT.

This clonotype was counted at least ten times. CDR3 in amino acids: CASSYSTGSHNEQFF. The CDR3 DNA follows: TGTGCCAGCAGTTACTCGACAGGGTCCCACAATGAGCAGTTCTTC. V usage is TRBV6-2 or TRBV6-3 and J usage is TRBJ2-1; 7 bases are shared with TRBD1. Germline trimming cut 0 bases from V and 5 bases from J; bases unmatched to any gene: 4. Germline V lookup: CDR1 MNHEY, CDR2 SVGEGT. The CDR3 has 15 residues.

This clonotype was observed a few times. The V call is TRBV6-1, the J call TRBJ2-7; possibly TRBD2 for D (5 bases). The V gene lost 2 bases and the J gene lost 3 bases, with 17 bases spanning the gap. This CDR3 comprises 16 residues. Germline V CDR1 and CDR2: MNHNS, SASEGT. CDR3 sequence reads: CASSESPTPGSYEQYF. CDR3 bases: TGTGCCAGCAGTGAATCTCCCACCCCGGGGAGCTACGAGCAGTACTTC.

This clonotype was counted at least ten times. The gene calls are TRBV5-4 and TRBJ2-3, with 10 bases that match TRBD2. This CDR3 is built from 16 residues. V lost 0 bases and J lost 2; bases outside the gene matches: 3. Per the germline V gene, CDR1 is SGHNT and CDR2 is YYREEE (reference sequence). CDR3 protein: CASSLDLAGVTDTQYF. CDR3 in DNA: TGTGCCAGCAGCTTGGATCTAGCGGGGGTCACAGATACGCAGTATTTT.

The chain links TRBV6-4 to TRBJ2-2; no clear D. The V end lost 6 bases, the J end lost 5 bases, and 16 bases lay between the germline ends. The length of the CDR3 is 15 residues. The germline CDR1 and CDR2 sequences are MRHNA and SNTAGT. CDR3 nucleotides: TGTGCCAGCAGCAGTCGGGCGACGAGAACCGGGGAGCTGTTTTTT. Translation: CASSSRATRTGELFF.

Comments on this clonotype: At one of its ends the junction is not consistent with the germline gene, which may arise from a read error. The genes are TRBV24-1 and TRBJ2-7; D perhaps matches TRBD1 (5 bases). The CDR3 covers 11 residues. Per the germline V gene, CDR1 is KGHDR and CDR2 is SFDVKD. CDR3 nucleotide sequence: TGTGCCACCAGTGATGGTACACAGGCTAGCTTC. It specifies CATSDGTQASF.

As to this clonotype: A clone one base away is much larger, so this may be a read error. The chain employs TRBV25-1 and TRBJ1-6; D possibly corresponds to TRBD1 (5 bases). CDR3 length: 14 residues. Trimming took off 11 bases at V and 10 bases at J, with 21 bases between the two ends. CDR1 MGHDK and CDR2 SYGVNS come from the germline V gene. Here the CDR3 reads CAGQGSLGVSPLHF. The CDR3 DNA is TGTGCCGGCCAGGGATCTCTAGGGGTCTCACCCCTCCACTTT.

There are many counts of this clonotype. The CDR3 DNA reads as TGTGCCAGCAGCCTGAGCGGGGGCCTCTCCTACGAGCAGTACTTC. Amino acid sequence: CASSLSGGLSYEQYF. The gene calls are TRBV7-2 and TRBJ2-7; TRBD2 matches at 8 bases. Germline V gene lookup returns CDR1 SGHTA and CDR2 FQGNSA. After removal of 5 bases from V and 0 bases from J, the junction contained 6 bases not matched to a gene. CDR3 length equals 15 residues.

The chain recombines TRBV5-6 with TRBJ2-7, with D perhaps matching TRBD1 (6 bases). This CDR3 has 14 amino acids. The germline V and J ends were trimmed by 2 bases and 3 bases, with 12 bases remaining between them. Germline V gene data show CDR1 as SGHDT and CDR2 as YYEEEE. The CDR3 nucleotides read TGTGCCAGCAGCTTTCCGGGACAAGACTACGAGCAGTACTTC. Residues: CASSFPGQDYEQYF.

J is TRBJ2-3 and V is TRBV6-1; maybe TRBD1 (5 bases). The CDR3 length is 15 residues. Trimming left V 0 bases short and J 3 bases short, with 10 bases between. Germline assignment: CDR1 MNHNS and CDR2 SASEGT. The CDR3 loop reads CASSEARQQTDTQYF. Written as DNA, the CDR3 is TGTGCCAGCAGTGAAGCACGACAGCAAACAGATACGCAGTATTTT.

To note about this clonotype: A far more abundant clone sits one base away, making this likely a read error. The V and J genes are TRBV6-4 and TRBJ1-6, with D unresolved. CDR3 length: 13 residues. The germline V gene encodes CDR1 MRHNA and CDR2 SNTAGT. CDR3: CSSSQRHSSPLHF. The DNA of the CDR3 is TGTTCCAGCAGTCAACGACATAGCTCACCCCTCCACTTT.

This clonotype was seen at least ten times. V is TRBV7-9 and J is TRBJ1-2; D not certain. The V gene's germline CDR1 is SEHNR and CDR2 FQNEAQ (reference sequence). The CDR3 contains 12 residues. The V gene lost 2 bases and the J gene lost 4 bases, with 5 bases spanning the gap. CDR3 in amino acids: CASSLSSYGYTF. Written as DNA, the CDR3 is TGTGCCAGCAGCTTAAGTTCCTATGGCTACACCTTC.

This clonotype was detected ten times or more. The rearrangement joins TRBV5-1 to TRBJ2-2; TRBD2 might be the D (5 bases). Trimming took off 6 bases at V and 1 base at J, with 16 bases between the two ends. Germline CDR1 is SGHRS and CDR2 is YFSETQ. The length of the CDR3 is 16 residues. The CDR3 is CASTAGPGLNTGELFF. The CDR3 coding sequence is TGCGCCAGCACCGCGGGTCCGGGATTGAACACCGGGGAGCTGTTTTTT.